This is a list of T cell receptor beta chains from one sample in a study of cytotoxic CD8 clonotypes in ibrutinib-treated CLL. Sequenced by immunoSEQ multiplex PCR; TCRdb stores in-frame clones only, minus some. The sample includes approximately 350,000 clones, 67% of them seen just once. The specimen was PBMCs, collected after 36 months of ibrutinib treatment. The receptors were sampled from a human donor with chronic lymphocytic leukemia. Each CDR3 is given with its conserved first and last residue.

>TRBJ1-1|TRBV6-1
CASRRLLNTEAFF
>TRBJ1-2|TRBV5-1
CASSDRGQTRPYGYTF
>TRBJ2-1|TRBV7-8
CASSLATSYRRNEQFF
>TRBJ2-7|TRBV5-4
CASSPGADSYEQYF
>TRBJ1-2|TRBV11-1
CASSLGLQYGYTF
>TRBJ2-6|TRBV18
CASSLGRSSGANVLTF
>TRBJ1-2|TRBV20-1
CSAGREVGYTF
>TRBJ2-5|TRBV5-1
CASSLQQETQYF
>TRBJ2-7|TRBV4-1
CASSHKALAGVGEQYF
>TRBJ2-7|TRBV5-1
CASSPGTSGFHEQYF
>TRBJ1-4|TRBV28
CASSPTMPKNEKLFF
>TRBJ2-3|TRBV1
CTSRPGNGSQGSTDTQYF
>TRBJ1-6|TRBV18
CASSHLSTGGSTNSPLHF
>TRBJ2-1|TRBV27
CASSLGRVPQFF
>TRBJ1-2|TRBV28
CASARGGADYGYTF
>TRBJ1-4|TRBV7-6
CASSLGTGFDEKLFF